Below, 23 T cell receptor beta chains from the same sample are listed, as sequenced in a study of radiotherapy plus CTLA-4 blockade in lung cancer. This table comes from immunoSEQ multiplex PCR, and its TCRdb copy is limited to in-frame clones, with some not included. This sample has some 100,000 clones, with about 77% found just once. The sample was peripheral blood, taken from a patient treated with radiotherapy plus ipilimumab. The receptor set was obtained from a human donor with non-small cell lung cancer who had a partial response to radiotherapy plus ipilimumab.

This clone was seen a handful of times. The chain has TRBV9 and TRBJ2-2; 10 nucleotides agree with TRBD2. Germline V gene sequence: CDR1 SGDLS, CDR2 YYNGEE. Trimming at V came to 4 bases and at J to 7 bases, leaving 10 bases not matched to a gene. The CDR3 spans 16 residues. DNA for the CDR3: TGTGCCAGCAGCCCCGACGGGACTAGCGCCATCGGGGAGCTGTTTTTT. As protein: CASSPDGTSAIGELFF.

CDR3 region: CASSEDRVNTEAFF. As DNA, the CDR3 is TGTGCCAGTAGTGAGGACAGGGTGAACACTGAAGCTTTCTTT. The chain links TRBV19 to TRBJ1-1, with TRBD1 matching over 8 bases. CDR1 is LNHDA, CDR2 SQIVND, per germline (reference sequence). V dropped 5 bases and J dropped 0; count of bases not matched to a gene: 2. This CDR3 has 14 amino acids. The whole variable domain, filled in from reference TRBV19 and TRBJ1-1, reads DGGITQSPKYLFRKEGQNVTLSCEQNLNHDAMYWYRQDPGQGLRLIYYSQIVNDFQKGDIAEGYSVSREKKESFPLTVTSAQKNPTAFYLCASSEDRVNTEAFFGQGTRLTVV.

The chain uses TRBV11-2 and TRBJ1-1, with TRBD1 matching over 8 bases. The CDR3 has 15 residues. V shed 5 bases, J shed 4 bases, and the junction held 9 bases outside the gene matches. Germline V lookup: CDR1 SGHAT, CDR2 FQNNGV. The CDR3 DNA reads TGTGCCAGCAGCCATCCCGGGACAGGAGGCACTGAAGCTTTCTTT. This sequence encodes CASSHPGTGGTEAFF.

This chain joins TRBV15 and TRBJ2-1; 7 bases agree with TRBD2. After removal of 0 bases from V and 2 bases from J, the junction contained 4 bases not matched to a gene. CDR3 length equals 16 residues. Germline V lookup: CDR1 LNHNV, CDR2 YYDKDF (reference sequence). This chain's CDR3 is CATSREGGSAYNEQFF. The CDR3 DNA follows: TGTGCCACCAGCAGAGAGGGCGGGAGTGCCTACAATGAGCAGTTCTTC.

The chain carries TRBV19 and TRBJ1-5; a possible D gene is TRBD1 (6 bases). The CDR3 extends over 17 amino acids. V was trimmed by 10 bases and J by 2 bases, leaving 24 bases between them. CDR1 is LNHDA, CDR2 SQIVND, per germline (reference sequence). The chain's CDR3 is CATTQGGRGERNQPQHF. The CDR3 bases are TGTGCCACAACGCAAGGGGGAAGGGGTGAGCGCAATCAGCCCCAGCATTTT. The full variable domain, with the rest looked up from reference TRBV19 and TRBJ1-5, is DGGITQSPKYLFRKEGQNVTLSCEQNLNHDAMYWYRQDPGQGLRLIYYSQIVNDFQKGDIAEGYSVSREKKESFPLTVTSAQKNPTAFYLCATTQGGRGERNQPQHFGDGTRLSIL.

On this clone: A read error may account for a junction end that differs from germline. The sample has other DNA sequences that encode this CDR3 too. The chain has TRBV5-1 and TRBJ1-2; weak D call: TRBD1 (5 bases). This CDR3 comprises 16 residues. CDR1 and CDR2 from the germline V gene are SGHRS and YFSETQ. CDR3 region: CASSLEAGPPYYGYTF. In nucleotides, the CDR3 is TGCGCCAGCAGCTTGGAAGCAGGGCCCCCCTACTATGGTTACACCTTC.

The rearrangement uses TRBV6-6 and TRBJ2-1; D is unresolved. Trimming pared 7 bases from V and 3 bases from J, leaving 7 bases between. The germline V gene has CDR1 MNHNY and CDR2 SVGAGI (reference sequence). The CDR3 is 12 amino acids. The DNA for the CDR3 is TGTGCCAGCAACACAGTCTACAATGAGCAGTTCTTC. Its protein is CASNTVYNEQFF.

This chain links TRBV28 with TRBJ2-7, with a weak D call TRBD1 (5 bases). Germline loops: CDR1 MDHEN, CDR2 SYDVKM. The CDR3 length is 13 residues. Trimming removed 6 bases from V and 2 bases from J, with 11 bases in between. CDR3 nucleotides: TGTGCCAGCAGAAGAGGACAAGCCTACGAGCAGTACTTC. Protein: CASRRGQAYEQYF.

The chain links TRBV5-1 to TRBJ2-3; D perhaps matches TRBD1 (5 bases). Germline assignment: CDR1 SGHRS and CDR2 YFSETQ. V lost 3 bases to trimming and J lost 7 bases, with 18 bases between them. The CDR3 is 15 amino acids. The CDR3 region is CASSSQGQGRYTQYF. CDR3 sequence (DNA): TGCGCCAGCAGCTCCCAAGGGCAGGGCCGATATACGCAGTATTTT. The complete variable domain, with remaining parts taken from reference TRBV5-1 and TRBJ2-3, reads KAGVTQTPRYLIKTRGQQVTLSCSPISGHRSVSWYQQTPGQGLQFLFEYFSETQRNKGNFPGRFSGRQFSNSRSEMNVSTLELGDSALYLCASSSQGQGRYTQYFGPGTRLTVL.

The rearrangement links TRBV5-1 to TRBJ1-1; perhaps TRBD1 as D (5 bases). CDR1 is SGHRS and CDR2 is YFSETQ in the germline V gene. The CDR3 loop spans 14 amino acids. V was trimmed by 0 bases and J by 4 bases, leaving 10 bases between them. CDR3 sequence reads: CASSLVREGTEAFF. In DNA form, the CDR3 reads TGCGCCAGCAGCTTGGTCAGGGAGGGCACTGAAGCTTTCTTT.

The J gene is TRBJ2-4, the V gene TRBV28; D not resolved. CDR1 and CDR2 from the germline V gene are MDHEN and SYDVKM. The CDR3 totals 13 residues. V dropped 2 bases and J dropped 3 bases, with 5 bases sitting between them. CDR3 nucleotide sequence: TGTGCCAGCAGTTTAATCGGCAAAAACATTCAGTACTTC. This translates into CASSLIGKNIQYF.

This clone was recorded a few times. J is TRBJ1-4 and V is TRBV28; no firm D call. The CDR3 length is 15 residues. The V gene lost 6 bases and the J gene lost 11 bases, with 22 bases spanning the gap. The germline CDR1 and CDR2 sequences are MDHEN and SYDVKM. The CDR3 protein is CASSLVKFGGRKLFF. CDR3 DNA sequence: TGTGCCAGCAGCCTGGTGAAGTTCGGCGGGCGGAAACTGTTTTTT.

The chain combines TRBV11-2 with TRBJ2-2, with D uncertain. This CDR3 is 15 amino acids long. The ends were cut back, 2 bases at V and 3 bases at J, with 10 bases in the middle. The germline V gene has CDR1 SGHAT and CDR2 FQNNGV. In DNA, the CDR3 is TGTGCCAGCAGCTTATCCCCAGACTACACCGGGGAGCTGTTTTTT. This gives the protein CASSLSPDYTGELFF.

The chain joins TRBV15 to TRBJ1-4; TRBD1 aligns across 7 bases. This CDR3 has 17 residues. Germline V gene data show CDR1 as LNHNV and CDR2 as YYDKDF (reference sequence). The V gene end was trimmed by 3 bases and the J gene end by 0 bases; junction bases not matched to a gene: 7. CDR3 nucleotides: TGTGCCACCAGCAGGACGGGACAGCCCGCAACTAATGAAAAACTGTTTTTT. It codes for CATSRTGQPATNEKLFF.

CDR3 sequence reads: CASSLGTSRRETQYF. CDR3 DNA: TGTGCCAGCAGTCTCGGGACATCGAGGCGGGAGACCCAGTACTTC. The rearrangement links TRBV2 to TRBJ2-5; D is perhaps TRBD1 (6 bases). Germline V gene data show CDR1 as SNHLY and CDR2 as FYNNEI. The ends were cut back, 5 bases at V and 5 bases at J, with 18 bases in the middle. The CDR3 loop spans 15 amino acids.

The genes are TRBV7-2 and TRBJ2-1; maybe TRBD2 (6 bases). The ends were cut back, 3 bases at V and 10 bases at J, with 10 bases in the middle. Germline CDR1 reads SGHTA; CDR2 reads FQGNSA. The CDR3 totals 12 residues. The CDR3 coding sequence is TGTGCCAGCAGCTTGCGGGGCCCCGAGCAGTTCTTC. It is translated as CASSLRGPEQFF. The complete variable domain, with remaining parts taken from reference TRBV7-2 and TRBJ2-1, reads GAGVSQSPSNKVTEKGKDVELRCDPISGHTALYWYRQSLGQGLEFLIYFQGNSAPDKSGLPSDRFSAERTGGSVSTLTIQRTQQEDSAVYLCASSLRGPEQFFGPGTRLTVL.

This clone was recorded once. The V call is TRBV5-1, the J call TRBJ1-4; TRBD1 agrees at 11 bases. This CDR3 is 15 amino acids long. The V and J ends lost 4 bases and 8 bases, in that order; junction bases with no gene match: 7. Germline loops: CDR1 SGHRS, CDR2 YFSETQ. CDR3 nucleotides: TGCGCCAGCAGCAAGGGACAGGGGGGCGGGGAAAAACTGTTTTTT. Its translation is CASSKGQGGGEKLFF.

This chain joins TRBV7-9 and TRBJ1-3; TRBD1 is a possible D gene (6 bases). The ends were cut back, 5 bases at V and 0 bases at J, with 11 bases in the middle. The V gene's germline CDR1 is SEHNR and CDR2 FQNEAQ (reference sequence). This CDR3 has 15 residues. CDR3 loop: CASSQLTGSGNTIYF. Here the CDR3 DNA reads TGTGCCAGCAGCCAATTGACAGGCTCTGGAAACACCATATATTTT. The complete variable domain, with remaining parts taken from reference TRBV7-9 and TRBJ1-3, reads DTGVSQNPRHKITKRGQNVTFRCDPISEHNRLYWYRQTLGQGPEFLTYFQNEAQLEKSRLLSDRFSAERPKGSFSTLEIQRTEQGDSAMYLCASSQLTGSGNTIYFGEGSWLTVV.

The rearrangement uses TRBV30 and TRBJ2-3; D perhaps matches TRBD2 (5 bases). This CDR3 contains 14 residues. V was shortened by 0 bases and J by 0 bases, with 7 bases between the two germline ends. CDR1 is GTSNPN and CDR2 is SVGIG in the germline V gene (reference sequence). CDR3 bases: TGTGCCTGGAGTGTAGGCGGGAGCACAGATACGCAGTATTTT. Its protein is CAWSVGGSTDTQYF.

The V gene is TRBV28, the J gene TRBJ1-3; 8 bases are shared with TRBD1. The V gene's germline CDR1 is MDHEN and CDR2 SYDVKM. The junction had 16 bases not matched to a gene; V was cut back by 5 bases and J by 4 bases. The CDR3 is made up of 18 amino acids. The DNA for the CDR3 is TGTGCCAGCAGTCACGGACAGGGACTAAGAGCGTTAGGAAACACCATATATTTT. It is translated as CASSHGQGLRALGNTIYF.

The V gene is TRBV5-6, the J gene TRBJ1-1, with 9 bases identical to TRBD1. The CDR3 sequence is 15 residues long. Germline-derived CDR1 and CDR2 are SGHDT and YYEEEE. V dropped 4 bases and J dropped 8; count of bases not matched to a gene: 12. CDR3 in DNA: TGTGCCAGCAGCGGATACGACAGGGGGGGGGCCGAAGCTTTCTTT. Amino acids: CASSGYDRGGAEAFF.

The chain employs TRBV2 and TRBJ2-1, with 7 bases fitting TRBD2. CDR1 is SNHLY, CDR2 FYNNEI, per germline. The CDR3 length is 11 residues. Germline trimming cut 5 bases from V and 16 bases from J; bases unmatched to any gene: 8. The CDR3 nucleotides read TGTGCCAGCAGTCAGCGGGACCCCGCTTTCTTC. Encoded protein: CASSQRDPAFF. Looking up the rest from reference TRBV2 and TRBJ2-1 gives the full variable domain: EPEVTQTPSHQVTQMGQEVILRCVPISNHLYFYWYRQILGQKVEFLVSFYNNEISEKSEIFDDQFSVERPDGSNFTLKIRSTKLEDSAMYFCASSQRDPAFFGPGTRLTVL.

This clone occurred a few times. DNA for the CDR3: TGCAGCGCCGGGGGGGGAAGTGTGGGCGAGCAGTACTTC. This sequence encodes CSAGGGSVGEQYF. The rearrangement links TRBV29-1 to TRBJ2-7, with TRBD2 identical over 8 bases. Trimming at V came to 7 bases and at J to 6 bases, leaving 11 bases not matched to a gene. Germline CDR1 SQVTM, CDR2 ANQGSEA. The CDR3 extends over 13 amino acids.